This T cell receptor (beta chain) was captured in a study of shared clonotypes between healthy human individuals. Here immunoSEQ multiplex PCR was the method, and the copy in TCRdb shows in-frame clones only, minus some. The data contain some 1.4 million clones, roughly 97% of them seen just once; the ten biggest clones take up roughly 1.2%. The source of this sequence is a man aged 30 to 39 in good health. Sample: naive CD4+ T cells sorted from blood. Subset indicated: CD45RA+ positively selected.

Here the CDR3 reads CASSWDKPLSYEQYF. In nucleotides, the CDR3 is TGCGCCAGCAGCTGGGACAAACCCCTCTCCTACGAGCAGTACTTC. The chain joins TRBV5-1 to TRBJ2-7; D possibly corresponds to TRBD1 (6 bases). From germline, CDR1 is SGHRS and CDR2 YFSETQ. Deletions cut 3 bases from V and 0 bases from J, with 13 bases between. This CDR3 region has 15 residues.